The 25 T cell receptor beta chains below come from one sample, sequenced in a study of cytomegalovirus exposure and HLA in healthy donors. A multiplex PCR was run with 60 Vbeta primers and 13 Jbeta primers. Produced via immunoSEQ multiplex PCR; TCRdb's table is partial and in-frame only. Of under 150,000 clones listed, roughly 80% are singletons. Sequenced material: PBMCs. The source of these receptors is a middle-aged woman in good health and CMV-seropositive.

The genes are TRBV25-1 and TRBJ2-1, with D perhaps TRBD1 (5 bases). Germline values: CDR1 MGHDK, CDR2 SYGVNS. This CDR3 is built from 13 residues. With 0 bases removed from V and 15 bases from J, the gap between germline ends came to 15 bases. The CDR3 loop reads CASSEYKGQGLFF. CDR3 in DNA: TGTGCCAGCAGTGAATATAAGGGGCAGGGTCTGTTCTTC.

With respect to this clone: The limits of the CDR3 on the DNA are not certain, so only TCRdb's listed CDR3 is given. V gene TRBV5-1 combines with J gene TRBJ2-7; the table assigns TRBD2, which was not confirmed against the DNA. CDR1 and CDR2 from the germline V gene are SGHRS and YFSETQ. 16 amino acids form the CDR3, both terminal residues included. Here the CDR3 reads CASSLVASGSLRAAYF.

This clone was seen a few times. The V call is TRBV7-9, the J call TRBJ1-1, with D perhaps TRBD1 (6 bases). The V and J ends lost 11 bases and 2 bases respectively, with 15 bases between them. Per germline, CDR1 SEHNR and CDR2 FQNEAQ (reference sequence). The CDR3 runs to 13 residues. The CDR3 sequence: CAVGGAINTEAFF. The CDR3 DNA reads TGTGCCGTTGGGGGGGCCATCAACACTGAAGCTTTCTTT.

The chain links TRBV5-6 to TRBJ1-1, with a tentative D call TRBD1 (6 bases). Germline V gene lookup returns CDR1 SGHDT and CDR2 YYEEEE. V was trimmed by 2 bases and J by 10 bases, leaving 21 bases between them. The CDR3 totals 15 residues. CDR3 DNA sequence: TGTGCCAGCAGCTTAGGTGATCTCTCCCCCAGGGGAGCTTTCTTT. Translating it yields CASSLGDLSPRGAFF.

CDR3 protein: CASSLRSEQYF. CDR3 nucleotides: TGTGCCAGCAGCTTACGGAGCGAGCAGTACTTC. The V and J genes are TRBV7-2 and TRBJ2-7; no firm D call. V dropped 2 bases and J dropped 6 bases, with 5 bases sitting between them. The germline V gene has CDR1 SGHTA and CDR2 FQGNSA. There are 11 residues in the CDR3.

The J gene is TRBJ2-7, the V gene TRBV9, with TRBD2 identical over 7 bases. The V gene end was trimmed by 0 bases and the J gene end by 6 bases; junction bases not matched to a gene: 15. Germline loops: CDR1 SGDLS, CDR2 YYNGEE. This CDR3 contains 17 residues. CDR3 sequence reads: CASSVGGGGSGFGEQYF. In nucleotides, the CDR3 is TGTGCCAGCAGCGTAGGGGGTGGCGGGAGTGGTTTCGGCGAGCAGTACTTC.

The chain carries TRBV7-9 and TRBJ2-7, with a tentative D call TRBD2 (7 bases). V was pared by 4 bases and J by 4 bases, with 14 bases between. The CDR3 covers 14 residues. Germline V gene data show CDR1 as SEHNR and CDR2 as FQNEAQ (reference sequence). This CDR3 is CASSSAGGPYEQYF. DNA of the CDR3: TGTGCCAGCAGCTCAGCCGGGGGGCCATACGAGCAGTACTTC.

The V call is TRBV19, the J call TRBJ2-5, with 12 bases that match TRBD1. The J call may be wrong; the DNA end is better matched by TRBJ2-7. Germline values: CDR1 LNHDA, CDR2 SQIVND (reference sequence). This CDR3 is built from 15 residues. Written as DNA, the CDR3 is TGTGCCAGTAGTATAGCCGGGACAGGGGGCGACGAGCAGTACTTC. It codes for CASSIAGTGGDEQYF.

The V gene is TRBV7-2, the J gene TRBJ2-5; D possibly corresponds to TRBD2 (7 bases). CDR1 SGHTA and CDR2 FQGNSA come from the germline V gene. This CDR3 contains 16 residues. V dropped 1 base and J dropped 5 bases, with 17 bases sitting between them. The CDR3 nucleotides are TGTGCCAGCAGCTTAGTCTACCGGGGGGCGAAGGAGACCCAGTACTTC. It specifies CASSLVYRGAKETQYF. The full variable domain, in which reference TRBV7-2 and TRBJ2-5 provide the parts outside the CDR3, is GAGVSQSPSNKVTEKGKDVELRCDPISGHTALYWYRQSLGQGLEFLIYFQGNSAPDKSGLPSDRFSAERTGGSVSTLTIQRTQQEDSAVYLCASSLVYRGAKETQYFGPGTRLLVL.

This chain connects TRBV7-2 to TRBJ1-1; D gene uncertain. Per germline, CDR1 SGHTA and CDR2 FQGNSA. The CDR3 length is 14 residues. V lost 1 base and J 4 bases, leaving 10 bases between the germline ends. The CDR3 sequence is CASSLGSVGTEAFF. The CDR3 DNA follows: TGTGCCAGCAGCTTAGGGTCGGTTGGCACTGAAGCTTTCTTT.

The J gene is TRBJ2-3, the V gene TRBV30, with a tentative D call TRBD1 (7 bases). V was cut by 3 bases and J by 4 bases, with 29 bases left in between. CDR3 length: 19 amino acids. Germline V lookup: CDR1 GTSNPN, CDR2 SVGIG (reference sequence). The CDR3 loop is CAWSLGGNRGPSSADTQYF. The CDR3 DNA is TGTGCCTGGAGCCTGGGAGGTAACAGGGGTCCCTCATCTGCAGATACGCAGTATTTT.

The V gene is TRBV6-5, the J gene TRBJ2-7; no firm D call. Germline CDR1 MNHEY, CDR2 SVGAGI. The CDR3 covers 14 residues. The V and J ends lost 8 bases and 0 bases respectively, with 14 bases between them. The CDR3 sequence: CASSNGGSSYEQYF. The CDR3 nucleotides read TGTGCCAGCTCGAACGGCGGTAGCTCCTACGAGCAGTACTTC.

V is TRBV5-1 and J is TRBJ2-5; 7 positions match TRBD2. The ends lost 3 bases at V and 0 bases at J; junction bases unmatched: 8. The length of the CDR3 is 16 residues. CDR1 SGHRS and CDR2 YFSETQ come from the germline V gene. The CDR3 sequence is CASSWGRDPYQETQYF. As DNA, the CDR3 is TGCGCCAGCAGCTGGGGGAGGGACCCATACCAAGAGACCCAGTACTTC.

The rearrangement links TRBV9 to TRBJ1-4, with 12 positions matching TRBD1. The CDR3 is 15 residues long. The ends lost 3 bases at V and 8 bases at J; junction bases unmatched: 5. CDR1 and CDR2 (germline): SGDLS, YYNGEE. The DNA of the CDR3 is TGTGCCAGCAGCGCCGGGACAGGGGGCGGCGAAAAACTGTTTTTT. This encodes CASSAGTGGGEKLFF.

This clone was recorded a few times. The chain has TRBV29-1 and TRBJ2-2; a weak D match, TRBD1 (7 bases). CDR3 length: 18 amino acids. V gave up 2 bases and J gave up 2 bases, with 21 bases separating them. Germline CDR1 and CDR2: SQVTM and ANQGSEA. The CDR3 DNA reads as TGCAGCGTTGAATGGGTAGCGGCCGGGACAGTTAACACCGGGGAGCTGTTTTTT. Protein sequence: CSVEWVAAGTVNTGELFF.

The chain couples TRBV28 to TRBJ2-1; D unclear. This CDR3 contains 16 residues. CDR1 and CDR2 from the germline V gene are MDHEN and SYDVKM. V was cut by 6 bases and J by 6 bases, with 21 bases left in between. This CDR3 is CASSSPGLHKGNEQFF. In DNA, the CDR3 is TGTGCCAGCAGCTCCCCGGGTCTTCATAAAGGCAATGAGCAGTTCTTC.

The genes are TRBV6-1 and TRBJ1-3; D unresolved. Germline CDR1 is MNHNS and CDR2 is SASEGT. The CDR3 is made up of 15 amino acids. Trimming shortened V by 4 bases and J by 0 bases, and 10 bases separated the two germline ends. The DNA for the CDR3 is TGTGCCAGCAGTGCACAGCCGAGCTCTGGAAACACCATATATTTT. Its translation: CASSAQPSSGNTIYF.

The chain recombines TRBV18 with TRBJ2-2; 11 bases match TRBD2. Per germline, CDR1 KGHSH and CDR2 LQKENI. V trimming: 3 bases; J trimming: 4 bases; junction bases outside the gene matches: 4. The CDR3 has 16 residues. CDR3 bases: TGTGCCAGCTCACCCCTAGCGGGAGGACCCACCGGGGAGCTGTTTTTT. Translated, it gives CASSPLAGGPTGELFF.

The CDR3: CASSGTGGELFF. DNA of the CDR3: TGTGCCAGCAGCGGTACGGGGGGGGAGCTGTTTTTT. The chain is built from TRBV5-4 and TRBJ2-2, with D possibly matching TRBD2 (5 bases). The CDR3 runs to 12 residues. V was clipped by 4 bases and J by 8 bases, with 9 bases between them. The germline CDR1 and CDR2 sequences are SGHNT and YYREEE (reference sequence).

This chain uses TRBV6-5 with TRBJ2-1; a possible D gene is TRBD1 (6 bases). The CDR3 has 16 residues. The germline V gene has CDR1 MNHEY and CDR2 SVGAGI. The germline V and J ends were trimmed by 4 bases and 6 bases, with 19 bases remaining between them. The CDR3 bases are TGTGCCAGCAGTTTACACTACAGGGACGGTCGCAATGAGCAGTTCTTC. Translating gives CASSLHYRDGRNEQFF.

The J gene is TRBJ2-3, the V gene TRBV5-4; a weak D match, TRBD2 (7 bases). The CDR3 is 17 residues long. CDR1 is SGHNT, CDR2 YYREEE, per germline (reference sequence). Trimming stripped 3 bases from V and 0 bases from J, with 17 bases between. CDR3 sequence reads: CASSSKRGGRSTDTQYF. The CDR3 DNA reads TGTGCCAGCAGCTCCAAAAGGGGGGGACGGAGCACAGATACGCAGTATTTT.

The CDR3: CASSQDFPSHRSVVYEQYF. The CDR3 coding sequence is TGTGCCAGCAGCCAAGACTTCCCTTCCCACAGGAGTGTGGTCTACGAGCAGTACTTC. This chain connects TRBV14 to TRBJ2-7, with a tentative D call TRBD1 (5 bases). Germline lookup yields CDR1 SGHDN and CDR2 FVKESK. The CDR3 totals 19 residues. The V end lost 0 bases, the J end lost 3 bases, and 24 bases lay between the germline ends.

This chain links TRBV4-1 with TRBJ1-2; D remains unclear. CDR3 length: 15 amino acids. With 0 bases removed from V and 2 bases from J, the gap between germline ends came to 10 bases. Germline V gene lookup returns CDR1 MGHRA and CDR2 YSYEKL. The CDR3 loop is CASSQDPLQNYGYTF. DNA for the CDR3: TGCGCCAGCAGCCAAGATCCCCTACAGAACTATGGCTACACCTTC.

The chain combines TRBV4-2 with TRBJ2-1; 8 bases align to TRBD2. The V segment lost 0 bases and the J segment 10 bases; nucleotides outside the gene matches: 8. CDR1 is LGHNA, CDR2 YNFKEQ, per germline. The CDR3 extends over 15 amino acids. CDR3 sequence reads: CASSQEGTSLWEQFF. The DNA for the CDR3 is TGTGCCAGCAGCCAAGAGGGGACTAGTCTTTGGGAGCAGTTCTTC.

V gene TRBV2 combines with J gene TRBJ1-4, with D maybe TRBD1 (6 bases). This CDR3 has 16 residues. Between the trimmed V and J ends, which lost 4 bases and 0 bases, there was a span of 12 bases. The germline V gene has CDR1 SNHLY and CDR2 FYNNEI. CDR3 coding DNA: TGTGCCAGCAGTGGGGGGGCGGGGGCAACTAATGAAAAACTGTTTTTT. It codes for CASSGGAGATNEKLFF.